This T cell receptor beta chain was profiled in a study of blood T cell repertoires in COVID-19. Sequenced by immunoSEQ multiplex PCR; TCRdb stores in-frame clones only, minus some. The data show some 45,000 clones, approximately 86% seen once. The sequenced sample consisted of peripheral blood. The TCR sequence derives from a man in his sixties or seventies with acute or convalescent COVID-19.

The CDR3 region has the DNA TGTGCCAGCAGCCCCGGACAGGGCCGGGACACTGAAGCTTTCTTT. It yields the protein CASSPGQGRDTEAFF. V gene TRBV11-3 combines with J gene TRBJ1-1, with 8 bases matching TRBD1. Looked up from germline, CDR1 is SGHNT and CDR2 is YENEEA. This CDR3 is built from 15 residues. V lost 5 bases, J lost 3 bases, and 8 bases stayed unmatched.